This TCR beta chain was found in a study of cytomegalovirus exposure and HLA in healthy donors. Germline values: CDR1 GTSNPN, CDR2 SVGIG (reference sequence). The CDR3 runs 13 residues. The V end lost 2 bases, the J end lost 4 bases, and 8 bases lay between the germline ends. Overall study findings and caveats: Cytomegalovirus-associated status was assigned to about 170 TCR beta chains.

A note on this clone: Its antigen remains unidentified.

The PCR had 60 Vbeta and 13 Jbeta primers. The assay was immunoSEQ multiplex PCR, and TCRdb's table has in-frame clones only and misses some. The clone table shows 40,000 to 65,000 clones, with the ten largest holding roughly 26%. This chain joins TRBV30 and TRBJ2-2; D remains ambiguous. Material: PBMCs. This receptor was identified in a man aged 40-50 years in good health and CMV-seropositive. The CDR3 loop reads CAWSSRVTGELFF. CDR3 bases: TGTGCCTGGAGTAGCCGGGTCACCGGGGAGCTGTTTTTT.